This T cell receptor beta chain stems from a study of human T cells and chemical hapten exposure (dated by TCRdb to about 2021). Regarding the research as a whole: For sensitization, 2% DPC in acetone was applied to a roughly 2 cm by roughly 2 cm area of upper inner arm skin. Blood was sampled from patients pre-sensitization (week 0) and at 2, 6 and about 24 weeks after DPC sensitization. For TCR sequencing, blood came from about 28 alopecia patients at anywhere from one to four time points (pre-sensitization, 2, 6 and 24 weeks). Patch tests used Finn chambers with 0.01% DPC on the upper back, scored after 6 days by International Contact Dermatitis Research Group standards. In alopecia patients, the study followed how the peripheral blood TCR repertoire changed in vivo over primary and secondary sensitization to diphenylcyclopropenone (DPC), a hapten. Libraries were combined into a pool for sequencing, and differences in TCR yield between samples came mainly from small differences in library volumes within the pool. Throughout the roughly 26-week study period, patients were also given weekly therapeutic DPC doses on the scalp. Most of the patients in the cohort were female, and the cohort covered alopecia areata with under or over 50% scalp involvement, alopecia totalis and alopecia universalis. Study-wide findings and limitations: Significantly more large CDR3 similarity clusters were formed by expanded TCRs than by pre-sensitization or healthy control sets, consistent with antigen-driven responses. Patch test score correlated positively with the number of PT1 expanded TCRs, reaching significance at thresholds 8, 16 and 32 but not at 4. After repeated subsampling, changes were observed in the strength of the expansion versus patch-test correlation and in the threshold at which the correlation became significant. Alopecia, a presumed autoimmune disease, was present in all patients, so the immune response of the patients might differ from that of healthy individuals. No change with DPC sensitization was found in the number of TCRs above 1 in 1000 frequency, and no evidence of global repertoire structure alterations was found.

The method was RACE. The instrument given in TCRdb is NextSeq 500. During library preparation, unique molecular identifiers were attached to individual cDNA molecules so that TCRs could be counted in a quantitative, reproducible way. Each blood RNA sample was used to sequence both TCR alpha and TCR beta chains. In the original analysis: A median of about 87,000 TCRs per sample was observed, with a range of about 23,224 to 690,600. The Decombinator software suite was used to annotate the V, J and CDR3 of the TCR reads. For PS versus PT1 abundance plots, all samples were subsampled to the same number of TCRs (28,000). Expanded TCRs were defined as absent before sensitization and observed at least eight times at the 2-week time point. TCRdb reprocessing: public reads trimmed at Q25 with fastp, clones called with MiXCR, in-frame beta chains kept. Entries are consolidated by CDR3 protein sequence, retaining the most common genes and DNA. Clone size and V and J calls follow TCRdb, not the original study. The table for this sample lists about 80,000 distinct CDR3 sequences; around 13% of them were counted only once. The ten biggest clones cover about 4.9% of the sample.

What the time point label conveys for this sample: pre-sensitization, week 0. Per the publication, the treatment or condition label means: therapeutic diphenylcyclopropenone sensitization with weekly scalp DPC. At each patch-test visit, blood was drawn before the patch test was applied. Patients were considered eligible if aged 18 to 70, diagnosed with alopecia and deemed suitable for DPC therapy, and patients were excluded if pregnant. Total RNA was extracted from unfractionated whole blood that had been collected in Tempus Blood RNA tubes. This clonotype was found many times. No cognate antigen has been identified for it. Per-base quality was not reported, and no clone a single base away is much larger than it. The CDR3 contains 14 residues, cysteine and phenylalanine counted. Solely the CDR3 DNA is kept, with 42 bases framed from the first base. According to the germline V gene (reference sequence), CDR1 reads SEHNR and CDR2 reads FQNEAQ. The junction shows trimming of 3 bases on V and 4 bases on J, plus 9 bases between the germline ends.

The receptor was derived from a woman between 45 and 65 years old with alopecia areata. Some clones in this sample may be carry-over from other donors' samples. The sequence links TRBV7-9 to TRBJ1-4, with the D gene too uncertain to name. Sequences were derived from whole blood, sampled in connection with sensitization to the hapten diphenylcyclopropenone (DPC). The CDR3 amino acid sequence is: CASSFGGGNEKLFF. The nucleotide sequence is TGTGCCAGCAGCTTTGGTGGTGGTAATGAAAAACTGTTTTTT.